The entry below describes one T cell receptor (beta chain). The antigen remains undetermined. V was clipped by 1 base and J by 4 bases, with 9 bases between them. The V gene's germline CDR1 is SQVTM and CDR2 ANQGSEA. The CDR3 has 13 amino acids. This was the immunoSEQ v3 assay. Sequencing depth was 1.9 million or so read pairs for survey level, roughly 4.5-6 million for deep. Assay: immunoSEQ multiplex PCR; the TCRdb copy retains only in-frame clones and omits some. The repertoire includes about 45,000 clones, roughly 78% of them detected once, and less than 15% sits in the top ten. This sample is drawn from a study of TIL therapy for anti-PD-1-resistant metastatic lung cancer. Findings and caveats of the study: This highly selected cohort may not generalize to typical lung cancer patients.

Time point reported: pre-treatment sample, taken before nivolumab and TIL therapy. The sample in question was blood, obtained at baseline. The sequence came from a man aged 70 or older with non-small cell lung cancer. The rearrangement joins TRBV29-1 to TRBJ2-3; possible D gene TRBD1, 6 bases. The CDR3 sequence is CSVEVRGPDTQYF. The CDR3 nucleotides are TGCAGCGTTGAAGTCAGGGGTCCAGATACGCAGTATTTT.